The 28 T cell receptor beta chains presented below share a single source sample, sequenced in a study of T cell responses to AZD1222 COVID-19 vaccine. Method: immunoSEQ multiplex PCR; TCRdb's copy keeps in-frame clones and lacks some. The repertoire consists of about 150,000 clones, with around nine tenths occurring once and the leading ten covering under 4%. The sample in question was peripheral blood, obtained 28 days after the second AZD1222 dose. The receptors originated from an adult who received the AZD1222 COVID-19 vaccine.

This rearrangement joins TRBV19 to TRBJ1-6; weak D call: TRBD1 (5 bases). V gave up 1 base and J gave up 10 bases, with 14 bases separating them. The germline gives CDR1 LNHDA, CDR2 SQIVND (reference sequence). The CDR3 has 15 residues. The CDR3 protein is CASSIGRQGRSPLHF. CDR3 coding DNA: TGTGCCAGTAGTATAGGGCGGCAGGGAAGATCACCCCTCCACTTT.

V is TRBV15 and J is TRBJ2-7; unclear D gene. With 3 bases removed from V and 3 bases from J, the gap between germline ends came to 15 bases. Germline V gene data show CDR1 as LNHNV and CDR2 as YYDKDF (reference sequence). This CDR3 is 15 amino acids long. The CDR3 here is CATSSSDANLYEQYF. Written as DNA, the CDR3 is TGTGCCACCAGCAGCTCGGACGCCAACCTCTACGAGCAGTACTTC.

The rearrangement uses TRBV11-2 and TRBJ2-1; 9 nucleotides agree with TRBD1. Germline V gives CDR1 SGHAT, CDR2 FQNNGV. The CDR3 extends over 17 amino acids. V lost 5 bases, J lost 0 bases, and 8 bases stayed unmatched. The CDR3 DNA reads TGTGCCAGCAGCCTTAACAGGGGGCTTTCCTCCTACAATGAGCAGTTCTTC. Protein: CASSLNRGLSSYNEQFF.

This chain uses TRBV20-1 with TRBJ1-1; TRBD1 matches 7 bases. Germline CDR1 is DFQATT and CDR2 is SNEGSKA (reference sequence). Trimming took 3 bases from V and 1 from J; bases not matched to a gene: 2. The CDR3 extends over 13 amino acids. The DNA for the CDR3 is TGCAGTGCTAGTCAGGGGGGGAACACTGAAGCTTTCTTT. This sequence encodes CSASQGGNTEAFF.

The V gene is TRBV21-1, the J gene TRBJ1-3; TRBD1, the D gene given by the table, was not confirmed from the DNA. TRBV21-1 is noted as a pseudogene. The CDR3 is 15 amino acids. The CDR3 spells CASSLDRGPGNTIYF. The CDR3 DNA sequence: TGTGCCAGCAGCCTAGACAGGGGCCCTGGAAACACCATATATTTT.

This rearrangement joins TRBV7-9 to TRBJ2-7; 7 bases agree with TRBD2. The CDR3 is 14 amino acids. Trimming removed 8 bases from V and 0 bases from J; junction bases left unmatched: 7. Germline V gene data show CDR1 as SEHNR and CDR2 as FQNEAQ (reference sequence). The CDR3 DNA sequence: TGTGCCAGCGCCGGGTGGGAGGGCTCCTACGAGCAGTACTTC. Protein product: CASAGWEGSYEQYF.

As concerns this clone: At one boundary the junction diverges from the germline segment, which might be a read error. This chain connects TRBV7-7 to TRBJ2-2; unclear D gene. Germline lookup yields CDR1 SSHAT and CDR2 FNYEAQ (reference sequence). This CDR3 has 17 residues. For the CDR3, the DNA is TGTGCCAGCAGCTCCAGGTCCGGAGCAGCGAAGACCGGGGAGCTGTTTTTT. It yields the protein CASSSRSGAAKTGELFF.

The chain has TRBV10-3 and TRBJ1-1, with TRBD1 matching 7 bases. CDR3 length equals 12 residues. J was trimmed by 12 bases and V by 0 bases; bases with no gene match: 4. Germline CDR1 and CDR2: ENHRY and SYGVKD. The CDR3: CAISESQGRTFF. In DNA, the CDR3 is TGTGCCATCAGTGAGTCACAGGGGAGGACTTTCTTT.

J is TRBJ2-7 and V is TRBV7-6, with D perhaps assigned TRBD1 or TRBD2 (5 bases each). Trimming removed 5 bases at V and 3 bases at J, with 11 bases between. The CDR3 has 13 amino acids. The germline V gene encodes CDR1 SGHVS and CDR2 FNYEAQ. The CDR3 region is CASSDRDGYEQYF. The CDR3 DNA sequence: TGTGCCAGCAGCGACCGGGACGGCTACGAGCAGTACTTC.

The V call is TRBV18, the J call TRBJ1-1; D is unresolved. CDR1 is KGHSH, CDR2 LQKENI, per germline. V shed 5 bases and J shed 1 base, with 8 bases lying between them. This CDR3 has 13 residues. DNA of the CDR3: TGTGCCAGCTCAACCGGGAGGAACACTGAAGCTTTCTTT. Translation: CASSTGRNTEAFF. Full variable domain (rest looked up from reference TRBV18 and TRBJ1-1): NAGVMQNPRHLVRRRGQEARLRCSPMKGHSHVYWYRQLPEEGLKFMVYLQKENIIDESGMPKERFSAEFPKEGPSILRIQQVVRGDSAAYFCASSTGRNTEAFFGQGTRLTVV.

The chain uses TRBV29-1 and TRBJ2-1; TRBD1 or TRBD2 may be the D gene (5 bases each). There are 14 residues in the CDR3. Trimming took 6 bases from V and 2 from J, leaving 14 bases between them. Germline-derived CDR1 and CDR2 are SQVTM and ANQGSEA. The CDR3 region is CSVGVASTYNEQFF. As DNA, the CDR3 is TGCAGCGTAGGGGTGGCTAGCACCTACAATGAGCAGTTCTTC.

The rearrangement links TRBV1 to TRBJ2-6; TRBD2 is the table's D call and was not checked against the DNA. TRBV1 is listed as a pseudogene. The CDR3 runs to 17 residues. The CDR3 reads CTSSQEGGRSGANVLTF. For the CDR3, the DNA is TGCACCAGCAGCCAAGAAGGCGGTCGGTCTGGGGCCAACGTCCTGACTTTC.

The chain recombines TRBV30 with TRBJ1-1; D gene unclear. Trimming pared 1 base from V and 0 bases from J, leaving 12 bases between. CDR3 size: 15 residues. Germline lookup yields CDR1 GTSNPN and CDR2 SVGIG (reference sequence). CDR3 in DNA: TGTGCCTGGAGTGCCGGGAGAGACATGAACACTGAAGCTTTCTTT. Encoded protein: CAWSAGRDMNTEAFF.

J is TRBJ2-2 and V is TRBV19; 9 bases are a match to TRBD1. Losses at the gene ends were 0 bases for V and 7 bases for J; bases not matched to a gene: 6. The CDR3 has 16 residues. Germline CDR1 is LNHDA and CDR2 is SQIVND (reference sequence). The CDR3 here is CASSIDWTGEHGELFF. The CDR3 coding sequence is TGTGCCAGTAGTATAGACTGGACAGGGGAACACGGGGAGCTGTTTTTT.

This clone was counted a single time. Other DNA sequences in this sample translate to the same CDR3. The gene calls are TRBV15 and TRBJ1-5; D not certain. CDR1 and CDR2 from the germline V gene are LNHNV and YYDKDF (reference sequence). The V gene lost 1 base and the J gene lost 0 bases, with 7 bases spanning the gap. This CDR3 has 15 residues. The CDR3 sequence: CATSRGRTSNQPQHF. In nucleotides, the CDR3 is TGTGCCACCAGCAGAGGTAGAACTAGCAATCAGCCCCAGCATTTT. Complete variable domain (other parts from reference TRBV15 and TRBJ1-5): DAMVIQNPRYQVTQFGKPVTLSCSQTLNHNVMYWYQQKSSQAPKLLFHYYDKDFNNEADTPDNFQSRRPNTSFCFLDIRSPGLGDTAMYLCATSRGRTSNQPQHFGDGTRLSIL.

Note on this clone: Germline and junction disagree at one end, which may indicate a read error. The chain combines TRBV2 with TRBJ1-3, with D maybe TRBD1 (6 bases). CDR3 length: 16 residues. CDR1 is SNHLY, CDR2 FYNNEI, per germline. The CDR3 protein is CAGSDDRPPSGNTIYF. The CDR3 DNA is TGTGCCGGCAGTGACGACAGGCCCCCATCTGGAAACACCATATATTTT.

The chain couples TRBV6-1 to TRBJ2-1; 10 positions agree with TRBD2. CDR3 length equals 15 residues. CDR1 is MNHNS, CDR2 SASEGT, per germline. Losses at the gene ends were 1 base for V and 9 bases for J; bases not matched to a gene: 6. CDR3 region: CASSEGASGSIEQFF. The CDR3 nucleotides read TGTGCCAGCAGTGAAGGGGCTAGCGGGAGCATTGAGCAGTTCTTC.

The CDR3 DNA is TGCGCCAGCAGCTTATCGACAGGAGTCTATGGCTACACCTTC. Translated, it gives CASSLSTGVYGYTF. This chain uses TRBV5-1 with TRBJ1-2; a possible D gene is TRBD1 (6 bases). V was trimmed by 2 bases and J by 4 bases, leaving 12 bases between them. Germline values: CDR1 SGHRS, CDR2 YFSETQ. CDR3 length: 14 residues.

The DNA for the CDR3 is TGCGCCAGCAGCCCGCGGGACAGGGGCACAGATACGCAGTATTTT. Its translation: CASSPRDRGTDTQYF. This chain joins TRBV4-1 and TRBJ2-3, with TRBD1 matching over 9 bases. The CDR3 loop spans 15 amino acids. The germline CDR1 and CDR2 sequences are MGHRA and YSYEKL. V trimming: 4 bases; J trimming: 1 base; junction bases outside the gene matches: 3.

CDR3 sequence: CASSPYRTGLGEQYF. Written as DNA, the CDR3 is TGTGCCAGCAGCCCATACCGGACAGGCCTGGGGGAGCAGTACTTC. The chain couples TRBV12-1 to TRBJ2-7; TRBD1 is the table's D call, not checked against the DNA. TRBV12-1 is flagged as a pseudogene. CDR3 length: 15 amino acids.

The CDR3 nucleotides are TGTGCCAGCAGCCAGGAGGTTGGACTAGCGGGAGGGCGGGAGACCCAGTACTTC. Its protein product is CASSQEVGLAGGRETQYF. The chain combines TRBV4-2 with TRBJ2-5; 15 nucleotides agree with TRBD2. This CDR3 comprises 18 residues. J gave up 5 bases and V 3 bases, and 10 bases lay outside the gene matches. Per germline, CDR1 LGHNA and CDR2 YNFKEQ.

V gene TRBV30 combines with J gene TRBJ2-2; TRBD1 is a possible D gene (6 bases). The ends were cut back, 0 bases at V and 5 bases at J, with 13 bases in the middle. The length of the CDR3 is 15 residues. CDR1 and CDR2 from the germline V gene are GTSNPN and SVGIG (reference sequence). The DNA for the CDR3 is TGTGCCTGGAGTGTGTTGCCAGGGGCAACCGGGGAGCTGTTTTTT. Translated, it gives CAWSVLPGATGELFF.

As DNA, the CDR3 is TGCGCCAGCTCCGGACTAACCAATCCGTCCTACGAGCAGTACTTC. It yields the protein CASSGLTNPSYEQYF. The chain uses TRBV5-1 and TRBJ2-7, with a weak D call TRBD2 (6 bases). The CDR3 is made up of 15 amino acids. Germline CDR1 reads SGHRS; CDR2 reads YFSETQ. Trimming took 7 bases from V and 1 from J, leaving 18 bases between them.

The chain links TRBV5-1 to TRBJ1-3, with D possibly TRBD1 on 5 matching bases. CDR1 SGHRS and CDR2 YFSETQ come from the germline V gene. The V gene lost 4 bases and the J gene lost 4 bases, with 15 bases spanning the gap. The CDR3 sequence is 15 residues long. The CDR3 nucleotides read TGCGCCAGCAGCCTAGGTCCCCAGGGCGGAAACACCATATATTTT. Translated, it gives CASSLGPQGGNTIYF.

The chain has TRBV7-9 and TRBJ1-1; D is unresolved. V lost 0 bases to trimming and J lost 4 bases, with 3 bases between them. Germline V gives CDR1 SEHNR, CDR2 FQNEAQ (reference sequence). CDR3 length: 12 residues. The CDR3 DNA reads as TGTGCCAGCAGCTTAGCGACCACTGAAGCTTTCTTT. As protein: CASSLATTEAFF.

This chain joins TRBV6-1 and TRBJ1-1; D remains unclear. V was shortened by 0 bases and J by 5 bases, with 13 bases between the two germline ends. Germline loops: CDR1 MNHNS, CDR2 SASEGT. The CDR3 has 15 residues. The CDR3 sequence: CASSEAPGVPTEAFF. The CDR3 region has the DNA TGTGCCAGCAGTGAAGCGCCCGGAGTTCCAACTGAAGCTTTCTTT.

The rearrangement uses TRBV2 and TRBJ1-2; tentative D call: TRBD1 (5 bases). V was cut by 4 bases and J by 5 bases, with 17 bases left in between. The CDR3 contains 15 residues. Germline V CDR1 and CDR2: SNHLY, FYNNEI. CDR3 residues: CASSASGSAVYGYTF. CDR3 DNA: TGTGCCAGCAGTGCTTCAGGGTCAGCGGTTTATGGCTACACCTTC.

This rearrangement joins TRBV7-8 to TRBJ2-3; D might be TRBD1 (5 bases). The CDR3 runs 14 residues. Per the germline V gene, CDR1 is SGHVS and CDR2 is FQNEAQ. Trimming took off 1 base at V and 6 bases at J, with 11 bases between the two ends. The CDR3: CASSLVPTGDTQYF. The CDR3 bases are TGTGCCAGCAGCTTAGTCCCAACAGGCGATACGCAGTATTTT.